Here is one T cell receptor (beta chain) with its context. The length of the CDR3 is 16 residues. Germline V gene data show CDR1 as LGHDT and CDR2 as YNNKEL (reference sequence). V lost 5 bases, J lost 1 base, and 17 bases lay in between. Data came from immunoSEQ multiplex PCR; TCRdb stores just in-frame clones and leaves some out. The repertoire consists of about 160,000 clones, with 60% to 85% occurring once and the leading ten covering 8% to 9.5%. The data stem from a study of blood T cell repertoires in COVID-19. This sequence joins TRBV3-1 (or the pseudogene TRBV3-2) and TRBJ2-5, with D maybe TRBD2 (6 bases). The TCR sequence derives from a man aged 55-75 years with acute or convalescent COVID-19. The sequenced sample consisted of peripheral blood. In DNA form, the CDR3 reads TGTGCCAGCAGCAAGAGGGGTTACGGGGGCCAAGAGACCCAGTACTTC. This translates into CASSKRGYGGQETQYF.